The 18 T cell receptor beta chains given below trace back to one sample, sequenced in a study of blood T cell repertoires in COVID-19. Assay used: immunoSEQ multiplex PCR; TCRdb lists only in-frame clones, some missing. The sample consists of about 16,000 clones, 70% to 90% of them appearing once. Sequenced input: peripheral blood. The receptors were sampled from a man aged 60 to 75 with acute or convalescent COVID-19.

The count of this clone is one. The V call is TRBV3-1 (or the pseudogene TRBV3-2), the J call TRBJ1-6; TRBD1 aligns across 9 bases. The CDR3 extends over 16 amino acids. V gave up 4 bases and J gave up 10 bases; unmatched junction bases: 11. Per germline, CDR1 LGHDT and CDR2 YNNKEL (reference sequence). The CDR3 region has the DNA TGTGCCAGCAGCCCTTCGGCGGCAGACAGGGGGTCACCCCTCCACTTT. As protein: CASSPSAADRGSPLHF.

This chain uses TRBV5-8 with TRBJ2-7; D ambiguous. V was pared by 2 bases and J by 1 base, with 10 bases between. Germline loops: CDR1 SGHTS, CDR2 YDEGEE. This CDR3 is built from 14 residues. CDR3 in amino acids: CASSFPFLSYEQYF. The DNA for the CDR3 is TGTGCCAGCAGCTTCCCCTTCCTATCCTACGAGCAGTACTTC.

V usage is TRBV7-9 and J usage is TRBJ2-7, with 7 positions matching TRBD1. There are 13 residues in the CDR3. V lost 6 bases to trimming and J lost 6 bases; unmatched junction nucleotides: 8. Germline assignment: CDR1 SEHNR and CDR2 FQNEAQ (reference sequence). CDR3 protein: CASSLGTASEQYF. CDR3 DNA: TGTGCCAGCAGTCTTGGGACAGCGTCCGAGCAGTACTTC.

The chain combines TRBV7-9 with TRBJ1-2; TRBD1 is a possible D gene (5 bases). CDR3 length equals 15 residues. Trimming cost V 5 bases and J 4 bases, with 17 bases left between them. Germline CDR1 SEHNR, CDR2 FQNEAQ (reference sequence). The CDR3 DNA follows: TGTGCCAGCAGCCAAATACGGGGGTCGAGCTATGGCTACACCTTC. Its protein is CASSQIRGSSYGYTF.

This chain uses TRBV6-1 with TRBJ2-3; 7 bases align to TRBD2. The CDR3 has 13 amino acids. V shed 3 bases, J shed 5 bases, and the junction held 2 bases outside the gene matches. Germline V gene sequence: CDR1 MNHNS, CDR2 SASEGT. The CDR3 DNA reads TGTGCCAGCAGTGATGCTAGCGGAGATACGCAGTATTTT. Translating it yields CASSDASGDTQYF.

This sequence joins TRBV19 and TRBJ1-6; 10 nucleotides agree with TRBD1. Germline CDR1 LNHDA, CDR2 SQIVND (reference sequence). Trimming at V came to 9 bases and at J to 8 bases, leaving 7 bases not matched to a gene. The CDR3 is 14 residues long. CDR3 DNA: TGTGCCAGCTCCGACAGGGGGCCCGATTCACCCCTCCACTTT. Translation: CASSDRGPDSPLHF. The full variable domain, in which reference TRBV19 and TRBJ1-6 provide the parts outside the CDR3, is DGGITQSPKYLFRKEGQNVTLSCEQNLNHDAMYWYRQDPGQGLRLIYYSQIVNDFQKGDIAEGYSVSREKKESFPLTVTSAQKNPTAFYLCASSDRGPDSPLHFGNGTRLTVT.

J is TRBJ2-3 and V is TRBV3-1 (or the pseudogene TRBV3-2), with a tentative D call TRBD1 (5 bases). The CDR3 has 14 residues. Trimming left V 4 bases short and J 5 bases short, with 13 bases between. Germline V gene sequence: CDR1 LGHDT, CDR2 YNNKEL (reference sequence). The CDR3 protein is CASSRTDKKDTQYF. The CDR3 nucleotides are TGTGCCAGCAGCCGGACGGACAAGAAAGATACGCAGTATTTT.

This chain links TRBV6-1 with TRBJ1-1; 7 nucleotides agree with TRBD1. This CDR3 region has 14 residues. Germline V gene data show CDR1 as MNHNS and CDR2 as SASEGT. The V segment lost 1 base and the J segment 10 bases; nucleotides outside the gene matches: 9. The CDR3 DNA is TGTGCCAGCAGTGAAGGGACAGGACGTGGGGGAGCTTTCTTT. It specifies CASSEGTGRGGAFF.

The rearrangement joins TRBV9 to TRBJ2-1; no definite D call. Germline-derived CDR1 and CDR2 are SGDLS and YYNGEE. The CDR3 totals 15 residues. V was trimmed by 0 bases and J by 1 base, leaving 8 bases between them. The CDR3: CASSVGVVSYNEQFF. Here the CDR3 DNA reads TGTGCCAGCAGCGTAGGAGTCGTGTCCTACAATGAGCAGTTCTTC.

The sample holds a few counts of this clone. The rearrangement uses TRBV28 and TRBJ2-7, with 8 positions matching TRBD2. With 3 bases clipped from V and 1 base from J, the junction kept 8 bases outside the gene matches. CDR1 is MDHEN and CDR2 is SYDVKM in the germline V gene. CDR3 length equals 16 residues. The CDR3 sequence: CASSFKASGPSYEQYF. The CDR3 DNA reads TGTGCCAGCAGTTTCAAGGCTAGCGGGCCATCCTACGAGCAGTACTTC.

CDR3 region: CASSSGVTGELFF. The CDR3 coding sequence is TGTGCCAGCAGCTCAGGGGTCACCGGGGAGCTGTTTTTT. The chain uses TRBV7-9 and TRBJ2-2, with D possibly TRBD1 on 6 matching bases. V dropped 4 bases and J dropped 4 bases, with 7 bases sitting between them. The CDR3 consists of 13 residues. Germline V gives CDR1 SEHNR, CDR2 FQNEAQ (reference sequence). The full variable domain, with the rest looked up from reference TRBV7-9 and TRBJ2-2, is DTGVSQNPRHKITKRGQNVTFRCDPISEHNRLYWYRQTLGQGPEFLTYFQNEAQLEKSRLLSDRFSAERPKGSFSTLEIQRTEQGDSAMYLCASSSGVTGELFFGEGSRLTVL.

The V gene is TRBV18, the J gene TRBJ1-6; D is unclear. CDR1 and CDR2 (germline): KGHSH, LQKENI. V lost 2 bases and J 7 bases, leaving 18 bases between the germline ends. The CDR3 runs 17 residues. CDR3 region: CASSPARPTRGNSPLHF. The DNA of the CDR3 is TGTGCCAGCTCACCAGCCCGTCCGACTAGAGGGAATTCACCCCTCCACTTT.

The rearrangement joins TRBV28 to TRBJ1-4, with TRBD1 matching 9 bases. Germline-derived CDR1 and CDR2 are MDHEN and SYDVKM. The CDR3 loop spans 16 amino acids. J was trimmed by 8 bases and V by 2 bases; bases with no gene match: 9. The CDR3 loop is CASSLGTGRVGEKLFF. The CDR3 DNA is TGTGCCAGCAGTTTAGGGACAGGGAGGGTAGGGGAAAAACTGTTTTTT.

The gene calls are TRBV28 and TRBJ2-6, with D perhaps matching TRBD1 (6 bases). The CDR3 is 16 residues long. Trimming took off 6 bases at V and 0 bases at J, with 12 bases between the two ends. Germline V gives CDR1 MDHEN, CDR2 SYDVKM. CDR3 sequence reads: CASSFGQPSGANVLTF. In nucleotides, the CDR3 is TGTGCCAGCAGCTTCGGACAGCCCTCTGGGGCCAACGTCCTGACTTTC.

This sequence joins TRBV2 and TRBJ2-3; the match to TRBD2 covers 10 bases. Germline values: CDR1 SNHLY, CDR2 FYNNEI. The CDR3 runs 15 residues. J gave up 1 base and V 8 bases, and 6 bases lay outside the gene matches. DNA for the CDR3: TGTGCCAGCCAGGGACTAGCGAGCGGCACAGATACGCAGTATTTT. Translated, it gives CASQGLASGTDTQYF.

The V call is TRBV2, the J call TRBJ2-1; 9 positions match TRBD1. This CDR3 has 14 residues. The trim removed 3 bases at V and 3 bases at J, leaving 0 bases unmatched. Germline CDR1 reads SNHLY; CDR2 reads FYNNEI. CDR3 sequence (DNA): TGTGCCAGCAGTGAGGACAGGGGCTACAATGAGCAGTTCTTC. It translates to CASSEDRGYNEQFF.

The genes are TRBV5-8 and TRBJ1-2, with D uncertain. Trimming left V 4 bases short and J 6 bases short, with 16 bases between. In germline, CDR1 is SGHTS, CDR2 YDEGEE. The CDR3 has 14 amino acids. The CDR3 sequence is CASSMRPLVNGYTF. DNA of the CDR3: TGTGCCAGCAGCATGCGGCCTCTGGTTAATGGCTACACCTTC. The full variable domain, rest sourced from reference TRBV5-8 and TRBJ1-2, is EAGVTQSPTHLIKTRGQQATLRCSPISGHTSVYWYQQALGLGLQFLLWYDEGEERNRGNFPPRFSGRQFPNYSSELNVNALELEDSALYLCASSMRPLVNGYTFGSGTRLTVV.

The chain is built from TRBV6-4 and TRBJ2-2; TRBD2 matches 11 bases. CDR3 length: 16 residues. The V segment lost 3 bases and the J segment 3 bases; nucleotides outside the gene matches: 3. CDR1 MRHNA and CDR2 SNTAGT come from the germline V gene. Here the CDR3 reads CASSDSGLADTGELFF. CDR3 DNA: TGTGCCAGCAGTGATTCGGGACTAGCGGACACCGGGGAGCTGTTTTTT.